This TCR beta chain was profiled in a study of T cell repertoires in cytomegalovirus infection. Study background: TCR beta signatures that were public indicated CMV infection and matching HLA type.

On this clonotype itself: Antigen: not known.

Study observations and caveats: HLA-C-restricted CMV-specific TCR beta clonotypes were dominant in the ex vivo response. CMV carriers with the relevant HLA were identified by cumulative public TCR beta family frequency.

The germline gives CDR1 SGHAT, CDR2 FQNNGV. The CDR3 length is 13 residues. The ends were cut back, 0 bases at V and 8 bases at J, with 7 bases in the middle. TCRdb ran MiXCR on the reads and lists one entry per CDR3 protein. The sample comprises 80,000 to 90,000 distinct CDR3 sequences, approximately 46% of which are singletons, and just over 90% rests with the top ten. The receptor comes from a human donor in good health (CMV status not recorded). Some clones in this sample may be carry-over from other donors' samples. The rearrangement uses TRBV11-2 and TRBJ1-4; no firm D call. This material consisted of CD8+ T cells from cultured PBMCs, taken from culture after CMV antigen stimulation. Here the CDR3 DNA reads TGTGCCAGCAGCTTAGAGGTTTGGGAAAAACTGTTTTTT. This encodes CASSLEVWEKLFF.